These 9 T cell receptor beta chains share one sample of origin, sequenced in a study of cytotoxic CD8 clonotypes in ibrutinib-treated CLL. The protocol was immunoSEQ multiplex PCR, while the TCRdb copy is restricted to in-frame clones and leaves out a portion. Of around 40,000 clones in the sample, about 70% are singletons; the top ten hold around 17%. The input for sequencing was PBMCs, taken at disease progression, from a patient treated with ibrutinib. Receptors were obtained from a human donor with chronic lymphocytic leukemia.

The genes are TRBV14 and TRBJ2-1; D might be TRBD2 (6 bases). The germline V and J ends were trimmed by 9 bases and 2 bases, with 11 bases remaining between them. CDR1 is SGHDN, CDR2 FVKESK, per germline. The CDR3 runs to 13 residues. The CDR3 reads CASSSGTYNEQFF. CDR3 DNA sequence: TGTGCCAGTAGTAGCGGCACCTACAATGAGCAGTTCTTC.

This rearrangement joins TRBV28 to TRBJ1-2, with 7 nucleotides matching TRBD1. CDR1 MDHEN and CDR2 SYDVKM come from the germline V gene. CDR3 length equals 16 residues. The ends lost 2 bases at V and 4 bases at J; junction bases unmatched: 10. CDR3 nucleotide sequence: TGTGCCAGCAGTTTAATCGGTTCAGGGGGTCCCTATGGCTACACCTTC. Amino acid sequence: CASSLIGSGGPYGYTF.

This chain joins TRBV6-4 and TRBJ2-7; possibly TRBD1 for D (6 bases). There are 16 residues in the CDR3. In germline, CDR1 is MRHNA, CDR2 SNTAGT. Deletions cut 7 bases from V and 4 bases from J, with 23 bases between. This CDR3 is CASTDTGSLWQYEQYF. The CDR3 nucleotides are TGTGCCAGCACCGACACAGGGTCATTATGGCAATACGAGCAGTACTTC.

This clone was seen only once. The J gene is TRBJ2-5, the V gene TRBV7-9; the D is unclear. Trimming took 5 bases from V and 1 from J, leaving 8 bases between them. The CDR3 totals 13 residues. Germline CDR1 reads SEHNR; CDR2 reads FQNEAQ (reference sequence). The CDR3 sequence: CASSLSGQETQYF. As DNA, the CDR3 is TGTGCCAGCAGCCTCTCGGGCCAAGAGACCCAGTACTTC.

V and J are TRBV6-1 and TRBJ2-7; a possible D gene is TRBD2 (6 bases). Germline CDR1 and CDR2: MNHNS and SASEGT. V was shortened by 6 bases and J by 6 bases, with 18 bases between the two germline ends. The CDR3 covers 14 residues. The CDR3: CASRGTAGGAEQYF. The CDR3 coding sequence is TGTGCCAGCAGGGGGACCGCAGGAGGGGCCGAGCAGTACTTC.

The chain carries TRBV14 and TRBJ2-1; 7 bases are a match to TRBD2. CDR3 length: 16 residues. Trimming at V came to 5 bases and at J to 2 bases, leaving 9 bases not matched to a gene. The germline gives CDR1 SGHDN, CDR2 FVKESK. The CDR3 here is CASSNWRGSTYNEQFF. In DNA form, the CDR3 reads TGTGCCAGCAGCAACTGGCGGGGGTCCACCTACAATGAGCAGTTCTTC.

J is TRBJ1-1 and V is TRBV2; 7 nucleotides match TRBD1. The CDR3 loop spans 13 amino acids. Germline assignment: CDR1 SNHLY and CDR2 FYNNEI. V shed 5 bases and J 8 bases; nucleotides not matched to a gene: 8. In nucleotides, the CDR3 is TGTGCCAGCAGTCCGCGACAGGGTGGAGAAGCTTTCTTT. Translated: CASSPRQGGEAFF.

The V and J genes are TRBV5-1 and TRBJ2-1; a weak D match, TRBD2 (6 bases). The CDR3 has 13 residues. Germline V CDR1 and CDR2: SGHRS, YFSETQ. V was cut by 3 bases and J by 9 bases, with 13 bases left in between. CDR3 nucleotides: TGCGCCAGCAGCTGGGGGTCGGGAGCTGAGCAGTTCTTC. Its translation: CASSWGSGAEQFF.

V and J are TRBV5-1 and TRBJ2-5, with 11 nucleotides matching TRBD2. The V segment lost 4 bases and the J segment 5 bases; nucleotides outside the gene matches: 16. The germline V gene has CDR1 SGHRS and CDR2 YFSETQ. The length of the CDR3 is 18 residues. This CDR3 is CASSPGTSGLKVLETQYF. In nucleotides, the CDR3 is TGCGCCAGCAGCCCAGGGACTAGCGGTCTGAAGGTCCTGGAGACCCAGTACTTC.